The subject of this entry is one TCR beta chain. Its antigen is unidentified. The data were taken from a study of shared clonotypes between healthy human individuals. Study-level information: CD8 memory received one plate per donor, CD8 naive two, CD4 memory three and CD4 naive three.

Germline V gives CDR1 SGHTA, CDR2 FQGNSA. The CDR3 has 16 amino acids. Germline trimming cut 3 bases from V and 6 bases from J; bases unmatched to any gene: 11. Findings and limits, study-wide: Among a handful of donors, roughly 5% of naive CD4 clonotypes were found in common.

The run depth of the assay was deep. The authors split each subset's genomic DNA evenly across several immunoSEQ plates. The data were produced by immunoSEQ multiplex PCR, yet TCRdb's version contains in-frame clones alone and is incomplete. The sample shows a few million clones, roughly 90% of them seen only once. The clonotype was recovered from a man aged 18 to 29 in good health. Some clones in this sample may be carry-over from other donors' samples. Material for sequencing was naive CD4+ T cells from PBMCs. The sample's subset: CD45RA+ positively selected. The J gene is TRBJ2-5, the V gene TRBV7-2; 9 bases are shared with TRBD2. CDR3: CASSFSLAGGPKTQYF. For the CDR3, the DNA is TGTGCCAGCAGCTTTTCTCTCGCGGGAGGGCCAAAGACCCAGTACTTC.